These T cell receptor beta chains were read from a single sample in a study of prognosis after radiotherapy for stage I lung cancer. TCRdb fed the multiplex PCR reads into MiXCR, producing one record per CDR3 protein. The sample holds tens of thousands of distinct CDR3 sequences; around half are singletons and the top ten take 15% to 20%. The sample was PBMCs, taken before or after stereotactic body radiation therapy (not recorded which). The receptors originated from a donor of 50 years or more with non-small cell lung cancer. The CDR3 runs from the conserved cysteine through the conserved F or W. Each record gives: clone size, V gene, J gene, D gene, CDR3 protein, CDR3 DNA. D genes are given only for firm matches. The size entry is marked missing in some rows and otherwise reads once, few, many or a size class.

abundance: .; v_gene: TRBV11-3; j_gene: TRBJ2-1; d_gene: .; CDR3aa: CASSLWGRAVEQFF; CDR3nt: TGTGCCAGCAGCTTGTGGGGTCGGGCGGTTGAGCAGTTCTTC
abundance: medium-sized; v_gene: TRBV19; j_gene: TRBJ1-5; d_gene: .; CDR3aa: CASSMVQGPLTF; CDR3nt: TGTGCCAGTAGTATGGTGCAGGGCCCGCTGACTTTT
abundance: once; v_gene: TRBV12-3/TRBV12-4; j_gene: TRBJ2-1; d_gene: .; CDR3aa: CASRLDGVSYNEHFF; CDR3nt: TGTGCCAGCAGATTAGATGGGGTGTCCTACAATGAGCATTTCTTC
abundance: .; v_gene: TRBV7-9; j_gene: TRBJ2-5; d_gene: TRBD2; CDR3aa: CASSPGLGETQYF; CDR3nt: TGCGCCAGCAGCCCAGGACTAGGGGAGACCCAGTACTTC
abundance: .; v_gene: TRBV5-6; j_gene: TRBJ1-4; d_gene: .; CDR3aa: CASGVWGLRTNEKLFF; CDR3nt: TGTGCCAGCGGCGTTTGGGGGCTTCGAACTAATGAAAAACTGTTTTTT
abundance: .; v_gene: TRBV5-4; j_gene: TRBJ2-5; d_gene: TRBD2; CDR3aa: CAISLGLAEEETQYF; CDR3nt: TGTGCCATCAGCTTGGGACTAGCGGAGGAAGAGACCCAGTACTTC
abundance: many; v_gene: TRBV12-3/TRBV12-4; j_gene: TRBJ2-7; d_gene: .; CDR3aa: CASSGGTSSQSYEQYF; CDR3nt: TGTGCCAGCAGTGGGGGGACTTCAAGTCAGTCCTACGAGCAGTACTTC
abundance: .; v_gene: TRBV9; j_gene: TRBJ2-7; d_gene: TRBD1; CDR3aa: CASSLGGTGETSVYEQYF; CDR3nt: TGTGCCAGCAGCTTAGGCGGGACAGGTGAAACCTCTGTGTACGAGCAGTACTTC
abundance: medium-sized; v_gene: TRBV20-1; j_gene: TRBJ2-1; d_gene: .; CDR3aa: CSASHPIINEQFF; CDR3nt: TGCAGTGCTAGTCACCCGATTATTAATGAGCAGTTCTTC
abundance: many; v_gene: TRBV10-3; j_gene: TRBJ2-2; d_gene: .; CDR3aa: CAISEFRTGELFF; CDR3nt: TGTGCCATCAGTGAATTCCGGACCGGGGAGCTGTTTTTT
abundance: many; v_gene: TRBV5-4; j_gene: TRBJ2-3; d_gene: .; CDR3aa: CASSLDAPSTDTQYF; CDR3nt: TGTGCCAGCAGCTTGGATGCGCCGAGCACAGATACGCAGTATTTT
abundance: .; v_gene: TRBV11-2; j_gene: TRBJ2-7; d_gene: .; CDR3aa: CASSLGAGGSREQYF; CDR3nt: TGTGCCAGCAGCTTAGGAGCGGGCGGCTCTAGGGAGCAGTACTTC
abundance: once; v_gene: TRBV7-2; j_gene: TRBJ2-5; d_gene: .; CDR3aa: CASIWGGTCQETQYF; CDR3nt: TGTGCCAGCATCTGGGGGGGGACATGTCAAGAGACCCAGTACTTC
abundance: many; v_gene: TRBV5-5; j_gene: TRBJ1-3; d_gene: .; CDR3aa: CASSSDRLPAGNTIYF; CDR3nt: TGTGCCAGCAGCAGCGACAGATTACCGGCGGGAAACACCATATATTTT
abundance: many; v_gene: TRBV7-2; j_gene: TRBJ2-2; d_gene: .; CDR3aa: CASTATGELFF; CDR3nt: TGTGCCAGCACTGCGACCGGGGAGCTGTTTTTT
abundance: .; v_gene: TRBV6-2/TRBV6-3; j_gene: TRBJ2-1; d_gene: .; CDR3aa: CASSYGEDNEQFF; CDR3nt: TGTGCCAGCAGTTACGGAGAGGACAATGAGCAGTTCTTC
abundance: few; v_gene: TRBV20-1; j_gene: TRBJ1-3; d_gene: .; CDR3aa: CSAKRGGWGDAGNTIYF; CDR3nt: TGCAGTGCCAAGAGGGGGGGCTGGGGCGATGCTGGAAACACCATATATTTT
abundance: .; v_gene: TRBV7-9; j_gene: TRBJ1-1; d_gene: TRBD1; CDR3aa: CASSLAHARGPGTEAFF; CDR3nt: TGTGCCAGCAGCTTAGCGCATGCTAGGGGGCCGGGGACTGAAGCTTTCTTT
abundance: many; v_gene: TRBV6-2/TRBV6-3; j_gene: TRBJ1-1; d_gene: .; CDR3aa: CASSYPRGESVPEAFF; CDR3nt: TGTGCCAGCAGTTACCCGCGGGGAGAAAGCGTCCCTGAAGCTTTCTTT
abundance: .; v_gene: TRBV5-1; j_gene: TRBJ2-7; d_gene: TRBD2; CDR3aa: CASSLGASGSYEQYF; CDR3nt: TGCGCCAGCAGCTTGGGCGCTAGCGGCTCCTACGAGCAGTACTTC
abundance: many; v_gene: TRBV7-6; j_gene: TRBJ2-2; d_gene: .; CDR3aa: CASRNPGSTGELFF; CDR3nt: TGTGCCAGCAGAAATCCAGGGTCCACCGGGGAGCTGTTTTTT
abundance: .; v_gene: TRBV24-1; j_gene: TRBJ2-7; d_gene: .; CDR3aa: CATMRVSYEQYF; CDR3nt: TGTGCCACCATGCGGGTGTCCTACGAGCAGTACTTC
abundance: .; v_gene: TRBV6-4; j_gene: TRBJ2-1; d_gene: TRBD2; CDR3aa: CASGDQGGSYNGQFF; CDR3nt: TGTGCCAGCGGTGACCAGGGCGGGAGCTACAATGGGCAGTTCTTC
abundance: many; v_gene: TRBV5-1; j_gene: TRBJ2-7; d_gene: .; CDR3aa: CASSLTGPYEQYF; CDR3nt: TGCGCCAGCAGCTTGACCGGGCCCTACGAGCAGTACTTC
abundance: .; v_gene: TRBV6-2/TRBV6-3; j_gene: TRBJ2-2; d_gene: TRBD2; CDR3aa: CASSYSWTSDHRELFF; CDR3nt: TGTGCCAGCAGTTACTCGTGGACTAGCGATCACCGGGAGCTGTTTTTT
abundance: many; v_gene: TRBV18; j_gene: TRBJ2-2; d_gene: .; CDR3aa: CASSPLQTANTGELFF; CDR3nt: TGTGCCAGCTCGCCACTTCAGACAGCTAACACCGGGGAGCTGTTTTTT
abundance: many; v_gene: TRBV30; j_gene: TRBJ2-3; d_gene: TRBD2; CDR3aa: CAWLAGAGNTDTQYF; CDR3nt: TGTGCCTGGCTAGCGGGGGCGGGTAACACAGATACGCAGTATTTT